This TCR beta chain was identified during a study of T cell changes during pregnancy in multiple sclerosis. Assay used: immunoSEQ multiplex PCR; TCRdb lists only in-frame clones, some missing. Among approximately 89,000 clones listed, about 95% were seen once. The J segment lost 5 bases and the V segment lost 5 bases, leaving 4 bases of the junction unmatched. The CDR3 extends over 13 amino acids. CDR1 is LNHNV and CDR2 is YYDKDF in the germline V gene (reference sequence). This clone was recorded once. The V call is TRBV15, the J call TRBJ2-5; 8 bases are shared with TRBD2. The sequence derives from a female donor with multiple sclerosis, enrolled in a pregnancy study. The sample here was peripheral blood, taken in the third trimester of pregnancy. The CDR3 nucleotides are TGTGCCACCAGCGGGGGACTAGAGGAGACCCAGTACTTC. This translates into CATSGGLEETQYF.